The subject of this entry is one T cell receptor beta chain. Its antigen is as yet unknown. V was shortened by 5 bases and J by 10 bases, with 9 bases between the two germline ends. This CDR3 is 12 amino acids long. Looked up from germline, CDR1 is SGHAT and CDR2 is FQNNGV. This entry belongs to a study of cytomegalovirus exposure and HLA in healthy donors. Study details: From donors who were HLA-typed, an early data release held 65 million to 85 million unique TCRs. In terms of ancestry, the Caucasian-associated cluster contained roughly 80% of the roughly 400 genotyped donors.

Findings of the study overall: Presence/absence analyses rested on an assumption that sequencing depth was roughly uniform across donors. In a later analysis, HLA-C alleles had the fewest associated TCRs, DRB1 alleles the most.

60 Vbeta and 13 Jbeta primers were used in PCR. Produced via immunoSEQ multiplex PCR; TCRdb's table is partial and in-frame only. The top ten hold roughly 2.5% of the sample, which has about 140,000 clones, 84% seen once. The chain combines TRBV11-2 with TRBJ1-6; D is possibly TRBD1 (5 bases). Sample: PBMCs. This receptor was obtained from a boy aged 2 to 9 in good health and CMV-seronegative. This CDR3 reads CASSPGRSPLHF. CDR3 bases: TGTGCCAGCAGCCCAGGGCGCTCACCCCTCCACTTT. The full variable domain, in which reference TRBV11-2 and TRBJ1-6 provide the parts outside the CDR3, is EAGVAQSPRYKIIEKRQSVAFWCNPISGHATLYWYQQILGQGPKLLIQFQNNGVVDDSQLPKDRFSAERLKGVDSTLKIQPAKLEDSAVYLCASSPGRSPLHFGNGTRLTVT.